This paragraph reports one T cell receptor (beta chain). Its cognate antigen is unknown. This record belongs to a study of STAT5B mutations in CD4+ large granular lymphocyte leukemia. Study-wide points: CD4-sorted patient repertoires seemed more clonal than healthy CD4+ repertoires.

Trimming pared 4 bases from V and 0 bases from J, leaving 14 bases between. The germline gives CDR1 SGDLS, CDR2 YYNGEE. CDR3 length equals 16 residues. TCRdb's copy holds only in-frame clones and misses some; the assay was immunoSEQ multiplex PCR. The table lists some 34,000 clones, over 60% of them singletons, with roughly 2.1% in the top ten. The sequenced sample was CD4+ T cells from blood buffy coats. The chain is built from TRBV9 and TRBJ2-1; a weak D match, TRBD1 (6 bases). The TCR was taken from a human donor in good health. DNA for the CDR3: TGTGCCAGCAGCCCTGGACAGAAAAGCTCCTACAATGAGCAGTTCTTC. This codes for CASSPGQKSSYNEQFF.